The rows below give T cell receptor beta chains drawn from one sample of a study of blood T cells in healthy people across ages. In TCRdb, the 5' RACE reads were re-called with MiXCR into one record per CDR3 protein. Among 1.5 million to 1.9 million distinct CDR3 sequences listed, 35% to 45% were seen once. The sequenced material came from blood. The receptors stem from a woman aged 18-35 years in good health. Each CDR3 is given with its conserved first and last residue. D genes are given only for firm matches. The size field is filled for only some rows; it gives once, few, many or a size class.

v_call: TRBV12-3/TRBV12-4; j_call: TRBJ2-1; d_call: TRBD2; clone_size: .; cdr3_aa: CASRPLAGANEQFF; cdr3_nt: TGTGCCAGCAGACCACTAGCGGGGGCAAATGAGCAGTTCTTC
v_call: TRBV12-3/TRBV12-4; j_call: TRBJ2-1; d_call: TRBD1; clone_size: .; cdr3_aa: CASSSQQGSYNEQFF; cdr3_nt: TGTGCCAGCAGTTCCCAACAGGGGTCCTACAATGAGCAGTTCTTC
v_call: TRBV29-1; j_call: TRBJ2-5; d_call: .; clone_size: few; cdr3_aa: CSGTTGGVQETQYF; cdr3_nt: TGCAGCGGAACGACAGGTGGGGTCCAAGAGACCCAGTACTTC
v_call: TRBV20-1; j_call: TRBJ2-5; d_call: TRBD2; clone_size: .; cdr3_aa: CSATHSGGVQETQYF; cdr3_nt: TGCAGTGCCACCCACAGCGGGGGAGTCCAAGAGACCCAGTACTTC
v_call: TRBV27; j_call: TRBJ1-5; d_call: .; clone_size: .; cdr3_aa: CAGSLFPNQPQHF; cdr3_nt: TGTGCCGGCAGTTTATTCCCGAATCAGCCCCAGCATTTT
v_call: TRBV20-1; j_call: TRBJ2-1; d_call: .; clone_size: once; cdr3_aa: CRPMGTYNEQFF; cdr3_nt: TGCAGACCGATGGGTACCTACAATGAGCAGTTCTTC
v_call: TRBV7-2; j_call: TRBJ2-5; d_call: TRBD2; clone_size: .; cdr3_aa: CASSPIRTSAVGETQYF; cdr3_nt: TGTGCCAGCAGCCCGATAAGGACTAGCGCAGTAGGAGAGACCCAGTACTTC
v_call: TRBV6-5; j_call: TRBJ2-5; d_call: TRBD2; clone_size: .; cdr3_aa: CASSSAASGGRETQYF; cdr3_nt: TGTGCCAGCAGTAGTGCTGCTAGCGGGGGGCGGGAGACCCAGTACTTC
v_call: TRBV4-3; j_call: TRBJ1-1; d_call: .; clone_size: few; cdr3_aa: CASSQKGALGAFF; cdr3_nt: TGCGCCAGCAGCCAAAAAGGGGCGTTAGGGGCTTTCTTT
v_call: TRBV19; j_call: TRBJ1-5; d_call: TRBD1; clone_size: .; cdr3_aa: CASSTRTGTGIRPQHF; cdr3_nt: TGTGCCAGTAGTACCCGGACCGGGACAGGGATTCGTCCCCAGCATTTT
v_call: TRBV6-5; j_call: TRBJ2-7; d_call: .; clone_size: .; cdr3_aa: CASSYSTASISEQYF; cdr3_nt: TGTGCCAGCAGTTACTCGACGGCCTCTATCTCCGAGCAGTACTTC
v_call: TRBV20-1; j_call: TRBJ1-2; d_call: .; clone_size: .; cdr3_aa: CSANPVGVEHIAHGYTF; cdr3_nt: TGCAGTGCTAACCCGGTAGGAGTTGAACATATCGCCCATGGCTACACCTTC
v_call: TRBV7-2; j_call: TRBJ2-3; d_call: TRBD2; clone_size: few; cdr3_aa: CASSYAPTSGGVTDTQYF; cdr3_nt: TGTGCCAGCAGCTACGCCCCGACTAGCGGGGGGGTCACAGATACGCAGTATTTT
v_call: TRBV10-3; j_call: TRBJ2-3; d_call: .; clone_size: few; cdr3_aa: CAISESTDFSTDTQYF; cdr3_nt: TGTGCCATCAGTGAGAGTACGGATTTCAGCACAGATACGCAGTATTTT
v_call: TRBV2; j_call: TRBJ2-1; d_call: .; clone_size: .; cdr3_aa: CASSESLSNEQFF; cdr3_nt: TGTGCCAGCAGTGAATCTCTCTCTAATGAGCAGTTCTTC